A selection of T cell receptor beta chains follows, all from one sample in a study of cytomegalovirus exposure and HLA in healthy donors. The data were produced by immunoSEQ multiplex PCR, yet TCRdb's version contains in-frame clones alone and is incomplete. The data hold approximately 160,000 clones, with approximately 84% observed a single time. Sequences were obtained from PBMCs. Receptors originate from a woman between 45 and 65 years old in good health and CMV-seropositive. CDR3s include the opening cysteine and the closing phenylalanine or tryptophan. The D gene is left open where the match is weak. Size is omitted from some rows. Given values are once, few, many or a class for expanded clones.

clone size: .; D gene: .; V gene: TRBV4-3; J gene: TRBJ2-1; CDR3 DNA: TGCGCCAGCAGCCAAGACTCAGACAATGAGCAGTTCTTC; CDR3 protein: CASSQDSDNEQFF
clone size: once; D gene: TRBD1; V gene: TRBV19; J gene: TRBJ1-5; CDR3 DNA: TGTGCCAGTAGTATCCAGGACAGGGTCAATCAGCCCCAGCATTTT; CDR3 protein: CASSIQDRVNQPQHF
clone size: .; D gene: TRBD1; V gene: TRBV7-9; J gene: TRBJ2-6; CDR3 DNA: TGTGCCAGCACCCTGGACAGGGCAACGTCTGGGGCCAACGTCCTGACTTTC; CDR3 protein: CASTLDRATSGANVLTF
clone size: .; D gene: .; V gene: TRBV5-5; J gene: TRBJ2-7; CDR3 DNA: TGTGCCAGCAGCTTGAGGCTAGACCCCTACGAGCAGTACTTC; CDR3 protein: CASSLRLDPYEQYF
clone size: few; D gene: TRBD1; V gene: TRBV19; J gene: TRBJ1-1; CDR3 DNA: TGTGCCAGTAGTGCCGGACAGGGGGTCGGCACTGAAGCTTTCTTT; CDR3 protein: CASSAGQGVGTEAFF
clone size: .; D gene: .; V gene: TRBV5-8; J gene: TRBJ1-3; CDR3 DNA: TGTGCCAGCAGCCCCCACTTTGCGGAGGGTCAAAACACCATATATTTT; CDR3 protein: CASSPHFAEGQNTIYF
clone size: few; D gene: .; V gene: TRBV5-4; J gene: TRBJ1-1; CDR3 DNA: TGTGCCAGCAGCTCCGAAAACGGTCTACGCACTGAAGCTTTCTTT; CDR3 protein: CASSSENGLRTEAFF
clone size: .; D gene: .; V gene: TRBV6-4; J gene: TRBJ2-1; CDR3 DNA: TGTGCCAGCAGTGACTGGGGGGGGCCGGGGGGCGATGAGCAGTTCTTC; CDR3 protein: CASSDWGGPGGDEQFF
clone size: .; D gene: .; V gene: TRBV9; J gene: TRBJ1-2; CDR3 DNA: TGTGCCAGCAGCGTCGATCTCTTTTCGGGGGGAATTCATGGCTACACCTTC; CDR3 protein: CASSVDLFSGGIHGYTF
clone size: .; D gene: TRBD2; V gene: TRBV5-1; J gene: TRBJ2-7; CDR3 DNA: TGCGCCAGCAGCTCCTACCCCAAGCCAGCGGGAGGGCCCTACGAGCAGTACTTC; CDR3 protein: CASSSYPKPAGGPYEQYF
clone size: .; D gene: TRBD1; V gene: TRBV19; J gene: TRBJ2-1; CDR3 DNA: TGTGCCAGTAGTCGGTCCGGGACAGGGAGCAACAATGAGCAGTTCTTC; CDR3 protein: CASSRSGTGSNNEQFF
clone size: .; D gene: TRBD1; V gene: TRBV18; J gene: TRBJ1-4; CDR3 DNA: TGTGCCAGCTCAGGGTTAGGGGGCGGCGATGAAAAACTGTTTTTT; CDR3 protein: CASSGLGGGDEKLFF
clone size: few; D gene: TRBD1; V gene: TRBV4-1; J gene: TRBJ1-5; CDR3 DNA: TGCGCCAGCAGCCACGCCGTCCCGGGACAGGGAAACAATCAGCCCCAGCATTTT; CDR3 protein: CASSHAVPGQGNNQPQHF
clone size: once; D gene: .; V gene: TRBV5-4; J gene: TRBJ2-3; CDR3 DNA: TGTGCCAGCAGGTTCAGGACATCCACAGATACGCAGTATTTT; CDR3 protein: CASRFRTSTDTQYF
clone size: few; D gene: TRBD1; V gene: TRBV10-3; J gene: TRBJ1-1; CDR3 DNA: TGTGCCATCAGTGAGAAACAGGGGGCAGGGCCCACTGAAGCTTTCTTT; CDR3 protein: CAISEKQGAGPTEAFF
clone size: few; D gene: .; V gene: TRBV6-5; J gene: TRBJ1-1; CDR3 DNA: TGTGCCACCCGACCTGGACAGCTGAACACTGAAGCTTTCTTT; CDR3 protein: CATRPGQLNTEAFF
clone size: .; D gene: TRBD2; V gene: TRBV7-2; J gene: TRBJ2-7; CDR3 DNA: TGTGCCAGCAGCTTAACGGGGGGACCTTCCTACGAGCAGTACTTC; CDR3 protein: CASSLTGGPSYEQYF
clone size: .; D gene: .; V gene: TRBV7-6; J gene: TRBJ2-3; CDR3 DNA: TGTGCCAGCAGCTCGGGGGGCTGGGGGGATACGCAGTATTTT; CDR3 protein: CASSSGGWGDTQYF
clone size: .; D gene: .; V gene: TRBV7-9; J gene: TRBJ1-1; CDR3 DNA: TGTGCCAGCAGCATACGGGAAGCTTTCTTT; CDR3 protein: CASSIREAFF
clone size: .; D gene: TRBD1; V gene: TRBV10-3; J gene: TRBJ1-1; CDR3 DNA: TGTGCCATCAGTGAAGGGGACAGGGAAGCTTTCTTT; CDR3 protein: CAISEGDREAFF
clone size: few; D gene: TRBD2; V gene: TRBV7-2; J gene: TRBJ2-1; CDR3 DNA: TGTGCCAGCAGCTCGTTCCCGCCGGGACTAGCAGTTGAGCAGTTCTTC; CDR3 protein: CASSSFPPGLAVEQFF
clone size: .; D gene: TRBD1; V gene: TRBV10-3; J gene: TRBJ2-7; CDR3 DNA: TGTGCCAGCAGTGACCCCGCGGGACAGGGGGCCTACGAGCAGTACTTC; CDR3 protein: CASSDPAGQGAYEQYF
clone size: .; D gene: .; V gene: TRBV14; J gene: TRBJ2-1; CDR3 DNA: TGTGCCAGCAGCCAGAGTGCGAGCTCCTACAATGAGCAGTTCTTC; CDR3 protein: CASSQSASSYNEQFF
clone size: .; D gene: TRBD1; V gene: TRBV7-2; J gene: TRBJ2-5; CDR3 DNA: TGTGCCAGCAGCCCTAGGGGCGGACAGGTGGAGACCCAGTACTTC; CDR3 protein: CASSPRGGQVETQYF
clone size: .; D gene: TRBD2; V gene: TRBV7-2; J gene: TRBJ2-2; CDR3 DNA: TGTGCCAGCAGCCTGGGGGGGACGAACACCGGGGAGCTGTTTTTT; CDR3 protein: CASSLGGTNTGELFF